This T cell receptor beta chain is drawn from a study of early T cells in non-severe SARS-CoV-2 infection. In this sample, this clonotype turned up a few times. This CDR3 has 14 residues. Per germline, CDR1 MNHEY and CDR2 SVGEGT. With 4 bases clipped from V and 5 bases from J, the junction kept 2 bases outside the gene matches. TCRdb independently ran MiXCR on the 5' RACE reads; one entry per CDR3 protein. The table includes about 25,000 distinct CDR3 sequences, around 5.4% detected once. The sequenced material came from whole blood. This chain uses TRBV6-2 or TRBV6-3 with TRBJ1-5, with 10 bases identical to TRBD1. The source of this sequence is an adult who was a healthcare worker with PCR-confirmed SARS-CoV-2 infection or an uninfected control (not recorded which). The CDR3 is CASSLTGGDQPQHF. The CDR3 DNA reads TGTGCCAGCAGTTTGACAGGGGGCGATCAGCCCCAGCATTTT.